Below are 5 T cell receptor beta chains sequenced from a single sample in a study of regulatory T cells in long-lasting Graves disease. Time point reported: newly diagnosed GD, antithyroid drugs for less than 3 months. Extracted RNA from PBMCs served as the source of the TCR library. Arm-PCR of CDR3 regions and iRepertoire HTBI primers were the basis on which TCR beta libraries were built. TCRdb passed the multiplex PCR reads through MiXCR, listing each CDR3 protein once. This table has approximately 470,000 distinct CDR3 sequences, around 16% appearing once. These records were also assigned to another study, of T cells in Graves' hyperthyroidism and ophthalmopathy.

This specimen consisted of peripheral blood mononuclear cells (PBMCs), obtained at new diagnosis, from a patient treated with antithyroid drugs. Receptor source: a man aged 35 to 55 with Graves disease.

This clonotype was counted only a few times. The V call is TRBV6-9, the J call TRBJ2-5, with D hard to call. CDR1 is MNHGY and CDR2 is SVAAGI in the germline V gene. The CDR3 has 14 amino acids. V shed 3 bases and J shed 2 bases, with 10 bases lying between them. The CDR3 is CASSYFGRQETQYF. CDR3 sequence (DNA): TGTGCCAGCAGTTACTTTGGCCGGCAAGAGACCCAGTACTTC.

V is TRBV2 and J is TRBJ1-1; no clear D. The CDR3 has 12 amino acids. The V gene lost 7 bases and the J gene lost 2 bases, with 8 bases spanning the gap. Per the germline V gene, CDR1 is SNHLY and CDR2 is FYNNEI. DNA of the CDR3: TGTGCCAGCACCCGAGATAACACTGAAGCTTTCTTT. Translated: CASTRDNTEAFF.

This clonotype was seen once. The gene calls are TRBV28 and TRBJ2-7, with 11 bases matching TRBD2. This CDR3 is built from 14 residues. Trimming cost V 1 base and J 6 bases; bases outside gene matches: 2. Germline V gene lookup returns CDR1 MDHEN and CDR2 SYDVKM. The CDR3 coding sequence is TGTGCCAGCAGTTTATCTAGCGGGAGGCTCGAGCAGTACTTC. Translated: CASSLSSGRLEQYF.

The table lists this clonotype with a few counts. The rearrangement uses TRBV20-1 and TRBJ2-1, with 7 bases lining up with TRBD2. Germline trimming cut 3 bases from V and 0 bases from J; bases unmatched to any gene: 8. The CDR3 is 16 residues long. CDR1 is DFQATT, CDR2 SNEGSKA, per germline (reference sequence). This CDR3 is CSARKPSGTSYNEQFF. CDR3 DNA: TGCAGTGCTAGGAAGCCTAGCGGCACCTCCTACAATGAGCAGTTCTTC.

The sample holds many counts of this clonotype. The chain recombines TRBV30 with TRBJ2-7; possible D gene TRBD2, 5 bases. The germline V gene encodes CDR1 GTSNPN and CDR2 SVGIG (reference sequence). There are 13 residues in the CDR3. Trimming removed 2 bases from V and 2 bases from J, with 10 bases in between. The CDR3 DNA sequence: TGTGCCTGGAGTTACGGTAGCGCCTACGAGCAGTACTTC. Translated: CAWSYGSAYEQYF.